The sample holds a few counts of the clone carrying this T cell receptor beta chain. Its antigen is undetermined. The data originate from a study of cytomegalovirus exposure and HLA in healthy donors. The PCR ran on 60 Vbeta and 13 Jbeta primers. As originally analysed: Per a later analysis, the number of unique TCR beta chains was some 80 million, of which around 9.9 million were shared. Sequencing used immunoSEQ multiplex PCR; TCRdb keeps in-frame clones, though not all of them. The V and J calls and clone size come from that table; D and trimming were worked out from the DNA. Of fewer than 150,000 clones listed, 60% to 80% were seen once; the top ten hold around 1.2%. V was cut by 6 bases and J by 4 bases, with 8 bases left in between. Germline lookup yields CDR1 MNHNY and CDR2 SVGAGI (reference sequence). The CDR3 is made up of 12 amino acids. Study findings and constraints: Reports indicate that TCR beta sequences accurately predicted the HLA-A and HLA-B alleles of most subjects.

Regarding donors, all were healthy bone marrow donors. Donors counted as nominally healthy when sampled, yet unrecorded immune exposures were likely. The TCR was taken from a man aged 45 to 65 in good health and CMV-seronegative. The sequenced sample was PBMCs. The chain is built from TRBV6-6 and TRBJ2-3; a weak D match, TRBD2 (5 bases). CDR3 in DNA: TGTGCCAGCAGCCCGAGGGCAGATACGCAGTATTTT. Protein sequence: CASSPRADTQYF.